Listed below are T cell receptor beta chains from one sample, sequenced in a study of PD-L1 blockade in urothelial cancer. The repertoire was sequenced with immunoSEQ multiplex PCR; TCRdb's copy has only in-frame clones and lacks some. The sample records around 100,000 clones, approximately 89% being singletons. This specimen was PBMCs, taken around atezolizumab (anti-PD-L1) treatment. All receptors come from a man between 60 and 75 years old with urothelial cancer. CDR3s include the opening cysteine and the closing phenylalanine or tryptophan. The order of the fields is D gene, J gene, V gene, clone size, CDR3 protein, CDR3 DNA. A D gene is named only where the DNA matches it firmly. Rows may omit the clone size; those that give it use once, few, many or a size class.

TRBD1 | TRBJ2-5 | TRBV2 | . | CASLFRDRGLETQYF | TGTGCCAGCTTGTTCCGGGACAGGGGGTTAGAGACCCAGTACTTC
. | TRBJ2-5 | TRBV6-5 | . | CASSYRAGGLQETQYF | TGTGCCAGCAGTTACAGGGCAGGGGGACTTCAAGAGACCCAGTACTTC
TRBD1 | TRBJ2-1 | TRBV6-6 | once | CASSWGQGMNEQFF | TGTGCCAGCAGTTGGGGACAGGGTATGAATGAGCAGTTCTTC
TRBD1 | TRBJ1-2 | TRBV7-2 | . | CASSPDRVNGYTF | TGTGCCAGCAGCCCGGACAGGGTTAATGGCTACACCTTC
. | TRBJ2-7 | TRBV11-2 | once | CASSASDRKYF | TGTGCCAGCAGCGCTTCCGACAGAAAATACTTC
. | TRBJ1-1 | TRBV7-9 | . | CASSSADTEAFF | TGTGCCAGCAGCTCAGCCGACACTGAAGCTTTCTTT
. | TRBJ1-3 | TRBV23-1 | . | CASSHLQASGNTIYF | TGCGCCAGCAGTCATTTGCAGGCCTCTGGAAACACCATATATTTT
TRBD1 | TRBJ2-7 | TRBV27 | . | CASKYGQGTYEQYF | TGTGCCAGCAAGTATGGACAGGGAACCTACGAGCAGTACTTC
TRBD2 | TRBJ2-5 | TRBV6-1 | . | CASSEAGGPETQYF | TGTGCCAGCAGTGAGGCGGGGGGCCCAGAGACCCAGTACTTC
. | TRBJ1-5 | TRBV7-8 | . | CASSLVGGTGQPQHF | TGTGCCAGCAGCTTAGTCGGGGGGACGGGACAGCCCCAGCATTTT
TRBD2 | TRBJ2-1 | TRBV7-9 | . | CASSLTEPGLSRKFF | TGTGCCAGCAGCTTAACGGAACCGGGACTAAGTAGGAAATTCTTC
TRBD1 | TRBJ1-2 | TRBV2 | . | CASSEQGAKDYGYTF | TGTGCCAGCAGTGAACAGGGGGCGAAGGACTATGGCTACACCTTC
. | TRBJ1-3 | TRBV10-2 | . | CASSESATPGNTIYF | TGCGCCAGCAGTGAGTCGGCGACTCCTGGAAACACCATATATTTT
. | TRBJ1-2 | TRBV11-1 | . | CASSLGHRYGYTF | TGTGCCAGCAGCTTAGGGCACCGCTATGGCTACACCTTC
. | TRBJ2-5 | TRBV27 | . | CASSYRARETQYF | TGTGCCAGCAGTTACAGGGCAAGGGAGACCCAGTACTTC
. | TRBJ2-1 | TRBV4-3 | . | CASSKEPGSGNEQFF | TGCGCCAGCAGCAAGGAGCCCGGGAGCGGCAATGAGCAGTTCTTC